This TCR beta chain was sequenced for a study of blood T cell repertoires in COVID-19. For the study at large: T cells, B-cell-depleted T cells, or PBMCs provided the cDNA or gDNA that served as material.

Sequencing was performed with immunoSEQ multiplex PCR; in TCRdb, only in-frame clones are kept and a portion is missing. The data show 150,000 to 180,000 clones, around 85% seen once. From germline, CDR1 is LNHNV and CDR2 YYDKDF (reference sequence). Trimming at V came to 2 bases and at J to 1 base, leaving 8 bases not matched to a gene. The CDR3 is 17 amino acids. The rearrangement joins TRBV15 to TRBJ2-4; 7 nucleotides agree with TRBD1. The sample taken for sequencing was peripheral blood. The source of this sequence is a woman between 55 and 75 years old with acute or convalescent COVID-19. CDR3 region: CATSRTSTGAAKNIQYF. The DNA of the CDR3 is TGTGCCACCAGCAGAACCAGTACAGGGGCGGCCAAAAACATTCAGTACTTC.